The clone carrying this T cell receptor beta chain was counted only a few times. Its antigen is unknown. Reverse transcription of all isolated RNA meant that expressed TCRB transcripts were sequenced. This table comes from immunoSEQ multiplex PCR, and its TCRdb copy is limited to in-frame clones, with some not included. Among 250,000 to 350,000 clones, about 15% were seen once, and the ten largest hold less than 0.02%. CDR3 length equals 15 residues. Trimming removed 1 base from V and 1 base from J, with 8 bases in between. Germline CDR1 reads SGHDT; CDR2 reads YYEEEE. This entry belongs to a study of beta chain features in type 1 diabetes. Study conclusions and caveats: Cells carrying high TCR expression could end up over-represented when cDNA is sequenced. Patients with type 1 diabetes carried fewer insertions and had more deletions at their VDJ junctions. Within each of all four CD4+ subsets, Type 1 diabetes patients had TCRB CDR3s that were moderately but significantly shorter.

Sorting based on CD45RO/CCR7/CD25/CD127/CD95/CD27 separated CD4+ naive, central memory, regulatory and stem cell-like memory cells. The sample was naive CD4+ T cells from blood. The rearrangement uses TRBV5-6 and TRBJ2-2; the D is unclear. The receptor's source is a man in his late teens or twenties with type 1 diabetes. The CDR3 spells CASSLLSGNTGELFF. For the CDR3, the DNA is TGTGCCAGCAGCTTGCTTTCAGGGAACACCGGGGAGCTGTTTTTT.